The 32 T cell receptor beta chains presented below share a single source sample, sequenced in a study of T cell repertoires in cytomegalovirus infection. TCRdb re-analysed the reads in MiXCR, keeping a single row per CDR3 protein. The sample consists of under 350,000 distinct CDR3 sequences, over 7.5% of them appearing once. Sample: PBMCs. All receptors derive from a human donor in good health (CMV status not recorded). Some clones in this sample may be carry-over from other donors' samples.

This clonotype was seen a handful of times. The gene calls are TRBV11-2 and TRBJ1-1, with D unclear. CDR3 size: 13 residues. V was cut by 5 bases and J by 7 bases, with 14 bases left in between. CDR1 and CDR2 (germline): SGHAT, FQNNGV. CDR3 nucleotide sequence: TGTGCCAGCAGCCCGGGGAACTTGGGTGAAGCTTTCTTT. Protein sequence: CASSPGNLGEAFF.

This clonotype was counted a few times. The rearrangement links TRBV12-5 to TRBJ1-1, with no clear D. This CDR3 has 16 residues. Germline-derived CDR1 and CDR2 are LGHNT and FRNRAP. V was cut by 5 bases and J by 1 base, with 17 bases left in between. Here the CDR3 DNA reads TGTGCTAGTGGTCCTGGATCGACCGGGAGGAACACTGAAGCTTTCTTT. It encodes CASGPGSTGRNTEAFF.

This clonotype was observed at least ten times. The chain combines TRBV7-9 with TRBJ1-2, with D hard to call. This CDR3 is built from 18 residues. Trimming left V 1 base short and J 1 base short, with 19 bases between. The germline CDR1 and CDR2 sequences are SEHNR and FQNEAQ (reference sequence). The CDR3 loop is CASSLGVGRNRDNYGYTF. The CDR3 DNA sequence: TGTGCCAGCAGCTTAGGCGTCGGCAGGAACCGAGATAACTATGGCTACACCTTC.

This clonotype has at least ten counts. The V and J genes are TRBV7-2 and TRBJ2-3; 8 nucleotides agree with TRBD2. With V trimmed by 2 bases and J by 1 base, 17 bases remained unmatched. Germline CDR1 reads SGHTA; CDR2 reads FQGNSA. The CDR3 is 20 residues long. The CDR3 sequence: CASSLRRSTSERGRTDTQYF. DNA for the CDR3: TGTGCCAGCAGCTTACGTCGCTCGACTAGCGAGCGGGGGCGCACAGATACGCAGTATTTT.

The chain couples TRBV19 to TRBJ1-1; weak D call: TRBD1 (6 bases). Germline V gives CDR1 LNHDA, CDR2 SQIVND (reference sequence). V was cut by 4 bases and J by 5 bases, with 14 bases left in between. The length of the CDR3 is 14 residues. The CDR3 region has the DNA TGTGCCAGTAGTACAGGGGTGAAAAGGACTGAAGCTTTCTTT. Translating gives CASSTGVKRTEAFF.

This clonotype appeared many times. The gene calls are TRBV6-5 and TRBJ2-3; either TRBD1 or TRBD2 may fit D (5 bases each). The V gene lost 0 bases and the J gene lost 5 bases, with 12 bases spanning the gap. The CDR3 consists of 15 residues. Germline-derived CDR1 and CDR2 are MNHEY and SVGAGI. CDR3 amino acids: CASSYSGRAGDTQYF. The CDR3 DNA is TGTGCCAGCAGTTACTCAGGCAGGGCGGGAGATACGCAGTATTTT.

The sample holds many counts of this clonotype. The chain carries TRBV9 and TRBJ2-7; 15 positions agree with TRBD2. The CDR3 runs to 15 residues. Germline assignment: CDR1 SGDLS and CDR2 YYNGEE. V trimming: 4 bases; J trimming: 6 bases; junction bases outside the gene matches: 5. The CDR3 region is CASSQGLAGGTEQYF. As DNA, the CDR3 is TGTGCCAGCAGCCAGGGACTAGCGGGAGGAACCGAGCAGTACTTC.

At least ten counts were recorded for this clonotype. The chain has TRBV12-3 or TRBV12-4 and TRBJ1-1; 7 bases agree with TRBD1. V was pared by 2 bases and J by 5 bases, with 11 bases of the junction left unmatched. The CDR3 sequence is 16 residues long. In DNA form, the CDR3 reads TGTGCCAGCAGTTTACTGTCCGGGTACAGGGGAACTGAAGCTTTCTTT. Protein sequence: CASSLLSGYRGTEAFF.

The gene calls are TRBV6-1 and TRBJ2-5, with a tentative D call TRBD2 (6 bases). The germline gives CDR1 MNHNS, CDR2 SASEGT. Between the trimmed V and J ends, which lost 5 bases and 5 bases, there was a span of 18 bases. The CDR3 sequence is 15 residues long. The CDR3 nucleotides read TGTGCCAGCAGTTCCGTCGGGACTCAAAAGGAGACCCAGTACTTC. Translation: CASSSVGTQKETQYF.

This clonotype was counted many times. The J gene is TRBJ2-5, the V gene TRBV7-2, with D possibly being TRBD2 (5 bases). Germline V gives CDR1 SGHTA, CDR2 FQGNSA. The CDR3 has 13 amino acids. Between the trimmed V and J ends, which lost 5 bases and 5 bases, there was a span of 12 bases. The CDR3: CASSPPGSETQYF. DNA of the CDR3: TGTGCCAGCAGCCCCCCGGGATCGGAGACCCAGTACTTC. Looking up the rest from reference TRBV7-2 and TRBJ2-5 gives the full variable domain: GAGVSQSPSNKVTEKGKDVELRCDPISGHTALYWYRQSLGQGLEFLIYFQGNSAPDKSGLPSDRFSAERTGGSVSTLTIQRTQQEDSAVYLCASSPPGSETQYFGPGTRLLVL.

This clonotype turned up a few times. This rearrangement joins TRBV29-1 to TRBJ1-1; D unclear. The CDR3 has 13 amino acids. Trimming pared 0 bases from V and 1 base from J, leaving 6 bases between. Germline V gene lookup returns CDR1 SQVTM and CDR2 ANQGSEA. The CDR3 region is CSVEEGGNTEAFF. Written as DNA, the CDR3 is TGCAGCGTTGAAGAGGGAGGGAACACTGAAGCTTTCTTT.

This clonotype occurred many times. The rearrangement joins TRBV11-2 to TRBJ1-5; D gene uncertain. CDR1 and CDR2 (germline): SGHAT, FQNNGV. This CDR3 has 16 amino acids. V lost 0 bases to trimming and J lost 3 bases, with 12 bases between them. DNA for the CDR3: TGTGCCAGCAGCTTAGATTCAAGAATTGACAATCAGCCCCAGCATTTT. It specifies CASSLDSRIDNQPQHF.

With regard to this clonotype: This clone may be a read error of a much larger clone one base away. This chain connects TRBV6-2 or TRBV6-3 to TRBJ1-6, with TRBD1 matching 9 bases. Losses at the gene ends were 7 bases for V and 7 bases for J; bases not matched to a gene: 20. CDR3 length: 19 residues. Germline values: CDR1 MNHEY, CDR2 SVGEGT. This CDR3 reads CASKKALGQGSSRNSPLHF. In nucleotides, the CDR3 is TGTGCCAGCAAAAAAGCCCTGGGACAGGGAAGCAGCAGGAATTCACCCCTCCACTTT.

In its sample, this clonotype was seen a few times. This sequence joins TRBV25-1 and TRBJ2-1; D possibly corresponds to TRBD2 (6 bases). V was pared by 9 bases and J by 1 base, with 16 bases between. The CDR3 length is 15 residues. Germline loops: CDR1 MGHDK, CDR2 SYGVNS. CDR3 nucleotides: TGTGCCAGTCAGATCGACGGGGGATCCTACAATGAGCAGTTCTTC. This translates into CASQIDGGSYNEQFF.

This clonotype has just a few counts. This chain uses TRBV12-3 or TRBV12-4 with TRBJ2-7, with D tentatively TRBD2 (6 bases). This CDR3 region has 15 residues. The V gene lost 5 bases and the J gene lost 3 bases, with 17 bases spanning the gap. The CDR3 DNA sequence: TGTGCCAGCAGTCTACCCGGGGCGCGGGGCTACGAGCAGTACTTC. Protein: CASSLPGARGYEQYF.

This clonotype was detected only a few times. The germline gene is not matched at one end of the junction; a read error may be the cause. The V gene is TRBV28, the J gene TRBJ1-5, with D possibly TRBD1 on 5 matching bases. The CDR3 has 11 amino acids. The germline CDR1 and CDR2 sequences are MDHEN and SYDVKM. The CDR3, as DNA: TGTGCCAGCAGTTTACATCGAGACAGTAGTTTT. Its translation is CASSLHRDSSF.

This clonotype came up once. Possible read error: a much larger clone is one base away. J is TRBJ2-2 and V is TRBV7-8, with 8 bases that match TRBD2. CDR1 is SGHVS, CDR2 FQNEAQ, per germline. The CDR3 loop spans 15 amino acids. CDR3 in DNA: TGTGCCAGCAGCTTAGTTCGGGGGGGCACCGGGGAGCCGTTTTTT. It specifies CASSLVRGGTGEPFF.

V is TRBV25-1 and J is TRBJ2-5; no definite D call. V was clipped by 3 bases and J by 3 bases, with 20 bases between them. This CDR3 has 17 residues. Germline values: CDR1 MGHDK, CDR2 SYGVNS. The CDR3 protein is CASSDEVRHRGKETQYF. CDR3 DNA sequence: TGTGCCAGCAGTGATGAGGTGAGACACCGAGGAAAAGAGACCCAGTACTTC.

A few counts support this clonotype. V gene TRBV24-1 combines with J gene TRBJ2-3, with a possible D match to TRBD2 (5 bases). V dropped 12 bases and J dropped 0 bases, with 15 bases sitting between them. CDR3 length: 14 residues. Germline V CDR1 and CDR2: KGHDR, SFDVKD. For the CDR3, the DNA is TGTGCCTCAGACGGAGGAGGAAGCACAGATACGCAGTATTTT. This codes for CASDGGGSTDTQYF.

The chain is built from TRBV28 and TRBJ2-4; 9 nucleotides agree with TRBD2. The CDR3 has 15 amino acids. With V trimmed by 6 bases and J by 6 bases, 9 bases remained unmatched. Germline assignment: CDR1 MDHEN and CDR2 SYDVKM. CDR3 sequence reads: CASRYSGSGGNIQYF. The DNA for the CDR3 is TGTGCCAGCAGATATAGCGGGAGCGGAGGAAACATTCAGTACTTC.

This clonotype has ten or more counts. This rearrangement joins TRBV12-3 or TRBV12-4 to TRBJ1-1, with D unresolved. V was trimmed by 6 bases and J by 10 bases, leaving 15 bases between them. The length of the CDR3 is 12 residues. The CDR3 is CASSLSNWGAFF. CDR3 DNA: TGTGCCAGCAGCCTCTCGAATTGGGGAGCTTTCTTT.

A remark on this clonotype: This may come from a read error, since a much larger clone is one base off. The chain couples TRBV7-2 to TRBJ1-4, with unresolved D. This CDR3 is 15 amino acids long. Germline CDR1 is SGHTA and CDR2 is FQGNSA. V was trimmed by 5 bases and J by 6 bases, leaving 16 bases between them. The chain's CDR3 is CASSGGTNRDEKLFF. The CDR3 DNA reads as TGTGCCAGCAGCGGAGGCACTAACCGGGATGAAAAACTGTTTTTT.

This clonotype was seen many times. The chain carries TRBV7-6 and TRBJ2-1; tentative D call: TRBD1 (7 bases). This CDR3 region has 15 residues. With 1 base removed from V and 7 bases from J, the gap between germline ends came to 14 bases. Germline CDR1 reads SGHVS; CDR2 reads FNYEAQ. The CDR3 DNA follows: TGTGCCAGCAGCTTAGTCCAGGGGGGTGGAAATGAGCAGTTCTTC. Protein: CASSLVQGGGNEQFF.

V is TRBV2 and J is TRBJ1-6; D gene unclear. CDR3 length: 15 amino acids. Trimming stripped 0 bases from V and 5 bases from J, with 8 bases between. CDR1 is SNHLY, CDR2 FYNNEI, per germline. The CDR3 loop reads CASSEATRHNSPLHF. The DNA for the CDR3 is TGTGCCAGCAGTGAAGCGACACGTCATAATTCACCCCTCCACTTT.

The chain recombines TRBV7-2 with TRBJ1-4; TRBD1 agrees at 8 bases. Losses at the gene ends were 4 bases for V and 8 bases for J; bases not matched to a gene: 6. The germline V gene has CDR1 SGHTA and CDR2 FQGNSA. The CDR3 totals 14 residues. The CDR3 region is CASSSTGAEEKLFF. The CDR3 coding sequence is TGTGCCAGCAGCTCGACAGGGGCTGAGGAAAAACTGTTTTTT.

This clonotype was picked up a small number of times. This chain joins TRBV7-6 and TRBJ2-3, with 8 bases that match TRBD1. Trimming at V came to 1 base and at J to 3 bases, leaving 6 bases not matched to a gene. The CDR3 loop spans 16 amino acids. Looked up from germline, CDR1 is SGHVS and CDR2 is FNYEAQ. CDR3 protein: CASSLGTGSRTDTQYF. The CDR3 region has the DNA TGTGCCAGCAGCTTAGGGACAGGGAGCAGGACAGATACGCAGTATTTT. The full variable domain, completed using reference TRBV7-6 and TRBJ2-3, is GAGVSQSPRYKVTKRGQDVALRCDPISGHVSLYWYRQALGQGPEFLTYFNYEAQQDKSGLPNDRFSAERPEGSISTLTIQRTEQRDSAMYRCASSLGTGSRTDTQYFGPGTRLTVL.

This clonotype appeared a few times. It is unclear where the CDR3 begins or ends on the DNA, so no DNA is shown, and the CDR3 is as TCRdb lists it. The rearrangement links TRBV7-5 to TRBJ2-7; the D call of TRBD1 is as the table states it, not checked on the DNA. TRBV7-5 represents a pseudogene. Including both end residues, the CDR3 is 17 amino acids long. CDR3 in amino acids: CISVPEAAGTAFYEQYF.

This clonotype was seen at least ten times. CDR3 sequence (DNA): TGTGCCAGCAGCCCCTTTCCAGGGGAGCAGTACTTC. It translates to CASSPFPGEQYF. The chain recombines TRBV12-3 or TRBV12-4 with TRBJ2-7, with a possible D match to TRBD1 (5 bases). Trimming cost V 6 bases and J 7 bases, with 13 bases left between them. The CDR3 has 12 amino acids.

The sample holds a few counts of this clonotype. The DNA of the CDR3 is TGCAGTGCTAGAGATTGGTCAGGCCAAGAGACCCAGTACTTC. This gives the protein CSARDWSGQETQYF. The J gene is TRBJ2-5, the V gene TRBV20-1; D gene uncertain. Trimming left V 0 bases short and J 1 base short, with 9 bases between. Germline V lookup: CDR1 DFQATT, CDR2 SNEGSKA (reference sequence). The CDR3 has 14 residues.

This clonotype was found a few times. The chain carries TRBV6-6 and TRBJ1-6; 8 positions agree with TRBD1. The germline V gene encodes CDR1 MNHNY and CDR2 SVGAGI (reference sequence). J was trimmed by 0 bases and V by 4 bases; bases with no gene match: 8. This CDR3 has 18 amino acids. The CDR3 DNA follows: TGTGCCAGCAGTTCGGGACAGGCCCCGAGCTCCTATAATTCACCCCTCCACTTT. Translated, it gives CASSSGQAPSSYNSPLHF.

In this sample, this clonotype turned up a few times. CDR3 DNA sequence: TGTGCCAGCAGCTCCCTTTTTAGCGGGTCCACCGGGGAGCTGTTTTTT. This encodes CASSSLFSGSTGELFF. This chain links TRBV6-6 with TRBJ2-2; 7 positions match TRBD2. In germline, CDR1 is MNHNY, CDR2 SVGAGI (reference sequence). There are 16 residues in the CDR3. J was trimmed by 4 bases and V by 6 bases; bases with no gene match: 11.

This clonotype has just a few counts. V usage is TRBV19 and J usage is TRBJ2-3; a possible D gene is TRBD2 (5 bases). Germline CDR1 and CDR2: LNHDA and SQIVND (reference sequence). The CDR3 is made up of 15 amino acids. Trimming took off 7 bases at V and 0 bases at J, with 14 bases between the two ends. The CDR3 DNA follows: TGTGCCAGTAAGATAGGAGGTAGAAGCACAGATACGCAGTATTTT. Amino acids: CASKIGGRSTDTQYF.